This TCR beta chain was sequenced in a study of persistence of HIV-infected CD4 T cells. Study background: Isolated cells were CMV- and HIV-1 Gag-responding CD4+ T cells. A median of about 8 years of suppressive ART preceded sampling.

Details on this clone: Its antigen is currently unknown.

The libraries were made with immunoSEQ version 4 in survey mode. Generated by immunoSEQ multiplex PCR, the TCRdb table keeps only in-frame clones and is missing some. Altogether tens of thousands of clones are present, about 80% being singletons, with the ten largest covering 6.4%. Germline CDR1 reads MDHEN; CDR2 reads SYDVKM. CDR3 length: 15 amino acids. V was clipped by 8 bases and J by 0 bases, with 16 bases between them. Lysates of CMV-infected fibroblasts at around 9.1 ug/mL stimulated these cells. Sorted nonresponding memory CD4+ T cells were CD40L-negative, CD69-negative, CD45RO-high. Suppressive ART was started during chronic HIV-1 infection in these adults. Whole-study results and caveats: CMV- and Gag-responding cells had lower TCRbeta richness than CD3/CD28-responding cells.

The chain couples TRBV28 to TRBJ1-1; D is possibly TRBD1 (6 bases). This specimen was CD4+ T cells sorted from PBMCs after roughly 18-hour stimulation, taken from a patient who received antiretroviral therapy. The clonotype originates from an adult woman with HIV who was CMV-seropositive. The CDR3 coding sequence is TGTGCCAGCCCTCGGCGGGGGGCTGTGAACACTGAAGCTTTCTTT. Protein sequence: CASPRRGAVNTEAFF.